This TCR beta chain originates from a study of cytomegalovirus exposure and HLA in healthy donors (dated by TCRdb to 2016 to 2017). With respect to the entire study: In an earlier analysis of 550 to 750 of the donors, 250 to 300 Gb of sequence data and about 110 million unique TCR beta sequences from about 179 million T cells were reported. An early release that covered about 640 HLA-typed donors contained approximately 300 gigabases of sequencing data and 75 million to 100 million unique TCR sequences. Of the approximately 400 genotyped donors, 65% to 90% fell in the genetic ancestry cluster associated with self-reported Caucasian donors. The aim of the study was to test whether cataloging public T cell receptors could identify signatures of past pathogen exposure. Using immunosequencing, the study profiled T cell repertoires from around 670 subjects and related those repertoires to cytomegalovirus serostatus. Besides the first cohort of 500 to 700 subjects, a separate validation cohort made up of over 95 different subjects was used. High-throughput TCR immunosequencing, statistical association of individual TCRs with disease status, and machine learning were combined to predict cytomegalovirus infection status. In a later analysis, previously published TCR beta repertoires from 500 to 750 donors were re-analyzed and high-resolution HLA genotyping was added so that TCR occurrence patterns could be studied. Rather than drawing on any new phenotypic data, the later analysis identified candidate immune exposures from TCR beta sequences and the way those sequences occurred across donors. An earlier analysis of fewer than 750 of the donors used high-throughput TCR beta sequencing to judge whether each TCR beta V gene segment behaved as functional or pseudogenic. Donor age, sex, ethnicity and CMV serostatus were compiled together with the repertoire data. In a later genetic analysis, genome-wide SNP genotypes for about 55% of the roughly 700 donors were used, and that subset was treated as a discovery cohort. Every repertoire in the discovery cohort had been generated on one and the same sequencing platform. HLA typing included class I and class II loci at four-digit resolution. Typing coverage differed by locus: A, B, C, DRB1 and DQB1 were typed in roughly 620-630 donors, DQA1 in about 550, DPA1 in nearly 610, and DPB1 in 472. Because of strong linkage in the cohort, five DR-DQ haplotypes were treated as single units for association and clustering. Across 300 to 400 genotyped donors of the cohort, an average of 235,054 unique TCR beta nucleotide sequences per donor were sequenced, and around 20% of those sequences were non-productive.

With respect to this clone: The antigen it recognizes is unknown.

The cohort consisted of 600 to 700 healthy bone marrow donors. All cohort members were sampled while nominally healthy, although unrecorded immune exposures were likely present. The donor was CMV seronegative and belonged to the group of 352 seronegative cohort members. Each donor provided a peripheral blood sample, and peripheral blood mononuclear cells were used for TCR beta sequencing. The Qiagen DNeasy Blood Extraction Kit was used to extract genomic DNA from the blood cell samples. The CDR3 goes from the cysteine to the phenylalanine over 13 residues. Kept here is only the CDR3 DNA, which spans 39 bases and is read in frame from base 1. V is trimmed back by 8 bases and J by 4 bases, and the junction contains 5 bases that no gene match accounts for. The germline V gene (reference sequence) provides CDR1 MNHEY and CDR2 SMNVEV. General findings and caveats noted by the study authors: In a later analysis, several top co-occurrence clusters were reported to appear linked to parvovirus B19, influenza, CMV and Epstein-Barr virus. The only immune exposure information available for the cohort was CMV serostatus. The 87-base-pair reads could not distinguish some IMGT-functional V segments, including TRBV6-2 and TRBV6-3, so those segments were excluded. When HLA alleles, especially DR and DQ, strongly co-occurred, TCR associations were difficult to assign to individual alleles. A further reported finding was that TCR beta sequences accurately predicted the HLA-A and HLA-B alleles for most subjects in the first cohort. Sequencing depth was assumed to be roughly uniform across donors in the presence/absence analyses, though that assumption may not hold. The authors suggested that the approach could potentially be generalized to other disease states and immunological phenotypes. An earlier analysis of approximately 590 of the donors showed that most TCR beta V segments appeared in productive rearrangements either about 87% or about 30% of the time, which broadly matched IMGT annotations. In vitro tests confirmed that three of the cytomegalovirus-associated TCR beta chains recognize cytomegalovirus antigens. Most CMV-associated TCR beta chains appeared to be HLA-restricted in a later analysis, and the HLA associations seemed to be driven largely by CMV exposure. An association between a missense DCLRE1C variant and V-gene and J-gene trimming of TCR beta chains was found in a later genetic analysis and replicated in an independent cohort. A later genetic analysis reported fewer N-insertions in productive TCRs among donors in an Asian-associated ancestry cluster than the 666-donor mean. Only TCR beta chains were sequenced in this cohort, and the absence of alpha or paired-chain data limited detectable features. According to a later analysis, TCR association rates differed among HLA loci, with DRB1 alleles showing the most associated TCRs and HLA-C alleles showing the fewest. Across donors, most TCR sequences were observed very rarely, whereas some public TCRs were present in many individuals. HLA typing was unavailable for some donors at each locus, so association tests used only the typed subset. Linkage disequilibrium might explain the correlated functional status among segregating V segments, but an unknown experimental factor could not be excluded. Because counts were too low, approximately 18 rarely observed V segments, including chromosome 9 orphons, were excluded from the earlier analysis of some 540 of the donors. The classifier was reported to diagnose cytomegalovirus status with high specificity and sensitivity in both the original and validation cohorts. A cluster of highly shared sequence variants was judged likely to represent a technical artifact of the sequencing pipeline. In a later analysis, HLA-associated TCR beta chains showed more clonal expansion and lower generation probabilities than non-associated chains that were equally common. A total of about 180 TCR beta chains were listed by the study as associated with cytomegalovirus. A later analysis associated roughly 17,000 TCR beta sequences with specific HLA alleles at a false discovery rate of 0.05.

Library creation used the immunoSEQ multiplex PCR assay. A mixture of 60 forward primers for TCR Vbeta segments and 13 reverse primers for TCR Jbeta segments was used in the multiplex PCR. The CDR3 region of rearranged TCR beta genes was amplified from genomic DNA by a multiplex PCR assay. The amplified TCR beta libraries were sequenced on the Illumina HiSeq System as 87-base-pair reads. In the paper's pipeline: In a later analysis, tens of millions of unique TCR beta chains were counted across the 500 to 700 repertoires, and around 10 million of these chains were shared by at least two donors. A nearest-neighbor algorithm error-corrected the raw reads and collapsed the reads into unique sequences, merging closely related sequences to remove PCR and sequencing errors. V, D and J gene segments were assigned by aligning CDR3 sequences to IMGT reference sequences. For a sequence to be retained, a match of at least six nucleotides was required to both a V gene segment and a J gene segment. A rearrangement counted as productive if the CDR3 had no stop codons and remained in frame with V and J, and every other rearrangement counted as non-productive. Following IMGT convention, CDR3 was defined as the stretch from the second conserved V-encoded cysteine to the conserved J-encoded phenylalanine. Sequences without an unambiguous match to a single V gene segment were excluded from the earlier analysis of 500 to 700 of the donors. In an earlier analysis of 587 of the donors, V segments were called functional above 56.7% productive rearrangements and were called segregating when the between-donor standard deviation exceeded 5%. A statistical classification framework was built for diagnosing cytomegalovirus status from the catalog of TCR beta chain sequences. A later analysis assigned V and J genes by comparing TCR nucleotide sequences with IMGT/GENE-DB human TR gene sequences. A later analysis assigned CDR3 sequences and most-parsimonious VDJ recombination scenarios with the TCRdist pipeline. In a later analysis, each TCR beta chain was defined by its CDR3 amino acid sequence together with its V-gene family, and reads lacking a unique V-gene family were excluded. In a later analysis, 450 to 600 highly shared, low-generation-probability nucleotide sequences were removed to address suspected cross-contamination and a sequencing artifact. For each public chain, a later analysis derived a clonal expansion index from normalized ranks of inferred template counts within each repertoire. Generation probabilities in a later analysis came from a VDJ recombination model fitted to out-of-frame rearrangements, and those results were checked against IGoR. In a later analysis, hypergeometric tests were used to score TCR-TCR, TCR-HLA and TCR-CMV co-occurrence, with a repertoire-size bias correction applied to TCR pairs. A later analysis estimated false discovery rates by permuting HLA or CMV assignments 20 times. A later analysis grouped co-occurring TCRs with DBSCAN, adding TCRdist sequence similarity when clustering within HLA-allele-positive subsets. Repertoires with fewer than 30,000 or more than 120,000 public chains, plus five repertoires with anomalous nucleotide sharing, were excluded from co-occurrence clustering. In TCRdb, the immuneACCESS table is reduced to in-frame sequences with V and J assigned. These tables do not hold every clone; where another copy was compared, an unresolved V gene accounts for under half, and the others remain unexplained. The DNA was the basis for D and trimming; V, J and clone size are from that table. The sample table records under 95,000 clones. The top ten hold approximately 0.58% of the sample.

The clonotype was recovered from a middle-aged man in good health and CMV-seronegative. This sequence uses TRBV27 and TRBJ2-1; the central 7 bases match TRBD1. The specimen was PBMCs. Here is the DNA: TGTGCCAGCGAGGGGACAGCTTACAATGAGCAGTTCTTC. Its amino acids are CASEGTAYNEQFF.